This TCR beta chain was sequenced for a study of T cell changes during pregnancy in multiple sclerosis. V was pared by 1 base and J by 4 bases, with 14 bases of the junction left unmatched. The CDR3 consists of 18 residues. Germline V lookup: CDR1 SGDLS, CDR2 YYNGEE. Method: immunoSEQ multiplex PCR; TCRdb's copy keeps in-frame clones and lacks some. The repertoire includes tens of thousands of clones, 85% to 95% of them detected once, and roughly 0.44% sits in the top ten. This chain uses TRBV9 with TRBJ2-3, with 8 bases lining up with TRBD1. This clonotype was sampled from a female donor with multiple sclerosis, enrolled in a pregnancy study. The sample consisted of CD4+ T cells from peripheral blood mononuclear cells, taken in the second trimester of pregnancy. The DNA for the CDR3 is TGTGCCAGCAGCGTACAACAGCAAACCAGGGGGCTTTCAGATACGCAGTATTTT. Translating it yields CASSVQQQTRGLSDTQYF.